The rows below give T cell receptor beta chains drawn from one sample of a study of OX40 agonist ivuxolimab in advanced cancers. Here immunoSEQ multiplex PCR was the method, and the copy in TCRdb shows in-frame clones only, minus some. The sample contains about 140,000 clones, 90% of which appear only once. The input for sequencing was CD4+ or CD8+ T cells sorted from blood, taken in a trial of the OX40 agonist ivuxolimab. These receptors all come from an adult with an advanced solid tumor such as melanoma, head and neck, liver or kidney cancer. Both conserved end residues are part of each CDR3. A D gene is named only where the DNA matches it firmly. A clone size is listed for some rows: how often the clone was seen (once, few, many), or a class if it is expanded.

cdr3_aa,cdr3_nt,clone_size,j_call,d_call,v_call
CASSLDPGQGTYEQYF,TGTGCCAGCAGCTTGGATCCGGGACAGGGGACCTACGAGCAGTACTTC,-,TRBJ2-7,TRBD1,TRBV7-8
CASSLLKDTQYF,TGTGCCAGCAGCTTATTGAAAGATACGCAGTATTTT,-,TRBJ2-3,-,TRBV7-2
CASRGRGGSTDTQYF,TGTGCCAGCAGAGGGAGGGGGGGCTCCACAGATACGCAGTATTTT,-,TRBJ2-3,-,TRBV6-1
CASSLKLNYGYTF,TGTGCCAGCAGCCTTAAGTTAAACTATGGCTACACCTTC,once,TRBJ1-2,-,TRBV5-4
CASSARQGGLTGANVLTF,TGTGCCAGCAGCGCCCGACAGGGGGGCTTAACTGGGGCCAACGTCCTGACTTTC,-,TRBJ2-6,TRBD1,TRBV7-6
CASSVAQGHHTDTQYF,TGTGCCAGCAGCGTAGCTCAAGGACACCACACAGATACGCAGTATTTT,once,TRBJ2-3,-,TRBV9
CASSPNDREQFF,TGTGCCAGCTCACCGAACGACCGTGAGCAGTTCTTC,-,TRBJ2-1,-,TRBV18
CASSELSLGDTDTQYF,TGCGCCAGCAGTGAGTTATCCCTCGGGGACACAGATACGCAGTATTTT,once,TRBJ2-3,-,TRBV10-1
CASSAGQRNTEAFF,TGTGCCAGCAGCGCCGGACAGCGGAACACTGAAGCTTTCTTT,-,TRBJ1-1,-,TRBV7-9
CASSQNRGRASYEQYF,TGCGCCAGCAGCCAAAACAGGGGGCGGGCCTCCTACGAGCAGTACTTC,-,TRBJ2-7,TRBD1,TRBV4-3
CASSFATGGSTGELFF,TGTGCCAGCAGCTTTGCGACAGGGGGAAGCACCGGGGAGCTGTTTTTT,-,TRBJ2-2,TRBD1,TRBV7-6
CASSDSKGGTDTQYF,TGTGCCAGCAGTGACTCGAAGGGCGGCACAGATACGCAGTATTTT,-,TRBJ2-3,-,TRBV6-4
CASISEIGEAFF,TGTGCCAGTATAAGTGAGATTGGTGAAGCTTTCTTT,-,TRBJ1-1,-,TRBV19
CASRDRGRQPQHF,TGTGCCAGCAGGGACAGGGGGAGACAGCCCCAGCATTTT,few,TRBJ1-5,TRBD1,TRBV6-1
CASSDRWGGDTEAFF,TGTGCCAGCAGTGATCGTTGGGGTGGGGACACTGAAGCTTTCTTT,-,TRBJ1-1,-,TRBV6-1
CATQDGVSTDTQYF,TGTGCCACCCAGGACGGGGTAAGCACAGATACGCAGTATTTT,-,TRBJ2-3,-,TRBV2
CASSTPLLAKNIQYF,TGTGCCAGCAGCACGCCTTTATTAGCCAAAAACATTCAGTACTTC,few,TRBJ2-4,-,TRBV11-2
CASSTGQRGTGNTIYF,TGTGCCAGTAGTACGGGACAGAGAGGGACTGGAAACACCATATATTTT,-,TRBJ1-3,TRBD1,TRBV19